Here is one T cell receptor beta chain with its context. The sample belongs to a study of blood T cell repertoires in COVID-19. Background on the study: Collection of acute and convalescent COVID-19 samples took place in the United States, Italy and Spain.

The germline V gene encodes CDR1 LNHNV and CDR2 YYDKDF (reference sequence). V lost 0 bases and J 7 bases, leaving 10 bases between the germline ends. CDR3 size: 14 residues. Original analysis: The assay estimated nucleated cells by amplifying reference gene primers. TCRdb's table, derived via immunoSEQ multiplex PCR, lists solely in-frame clones and lacks some. The V and J calls and clone size come from that table; D and trimming were worked out from the DNA. The sample yields roughly 480,000 clones, 89% seen once. Patients in Seattle were enrolled during active infection, then followed longitudinally.

This sequence originates from a man aged 18 to 30 with COVID-19, enrolled during active disease. This rearrangement joins TRBV15 to TRBJ2-1, with D possibly matching TRBD2 (6 bases). Sequenced: peripheral blood. The CDR3 sequence is CATSRDLGGNEQFF. CDR3 nucleotides: TGTGCCACCAGCAGAGATCTTGGGGGGAATGAGCAGTTCTTC.